This T cell receptor beta chain was documented in a study of CD8 T cells in Susac syndrome. General observations from the study: It was acknowledged in the study that the number of individuals who were included in its TCR sequencing and HLA analysis was relatively small.

The multiple sclerosis controls, all treatment-naive patients, had relapsing-remitting disease that was stable or active. TEMRA cells were FACS-enriched, while CD8+ and CD4+ T cells were negatively isolated. Random-hexamer reverse transcription was applied to roughly 0.45 to 1 ug RNA. Amplification of TCR beta CDR3 used immunoSEQ multiplex PCR across 54 Vbeta and 13 Jbeta. A single record per CDR3 protein comes from TCRdb applying MiXCR to the immunoSEQ multiplex PCR reads. This table holds roughly 400,000 distinct CDR3 sequences, around 85% found once. Germline CDR1 reads MGHRA; CDR2 reads YSYEKL. V was clipped by 0 bases and J by 8 bases, with 14 bases between them. The CDR3 covers 16 residues. This clonotype turned up a few times. Its antigen is unidentified.

The receptor comes from a human donor with multiple sclerosis. The sequencing sample was made of CD8+ T cells from PBMCs. This chain connects TRBV4-1 to TRBJ1-6; possibly TRBD1 for D (5 bases). The CDR3 coding sequence is TGCGCCAGCAGCCAAGAGCGGGGGTCGATCGATTCACCCCTCCACTTT. Translating gives CASSQERGSIDSPLHF.